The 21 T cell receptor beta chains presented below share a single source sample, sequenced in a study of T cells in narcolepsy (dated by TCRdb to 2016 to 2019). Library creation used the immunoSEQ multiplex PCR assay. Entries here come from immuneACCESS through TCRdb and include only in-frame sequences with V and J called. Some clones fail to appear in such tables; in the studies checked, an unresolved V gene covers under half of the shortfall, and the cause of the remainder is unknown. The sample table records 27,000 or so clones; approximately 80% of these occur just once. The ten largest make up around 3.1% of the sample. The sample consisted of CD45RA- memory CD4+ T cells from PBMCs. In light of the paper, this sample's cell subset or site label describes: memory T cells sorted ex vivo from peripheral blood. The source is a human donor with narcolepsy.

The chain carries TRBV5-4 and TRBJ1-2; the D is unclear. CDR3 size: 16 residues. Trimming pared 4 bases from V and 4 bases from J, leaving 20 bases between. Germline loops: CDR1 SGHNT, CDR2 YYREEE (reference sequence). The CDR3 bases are TGTGCCAGCAGCCAGGATGGTAGAGGGTATCGCTATGGCTACACCTTC. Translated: CASSQDGRGYRYGYTF.

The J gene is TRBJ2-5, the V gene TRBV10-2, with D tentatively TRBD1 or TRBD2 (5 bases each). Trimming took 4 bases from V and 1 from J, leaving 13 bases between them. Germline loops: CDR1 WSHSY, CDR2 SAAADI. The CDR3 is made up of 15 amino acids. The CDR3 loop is CASSVSLGTQETQYF. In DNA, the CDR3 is TGCGCCAGCAGTGTTTCACTGGGGACCCAAGAGACCCAGTACTTC.

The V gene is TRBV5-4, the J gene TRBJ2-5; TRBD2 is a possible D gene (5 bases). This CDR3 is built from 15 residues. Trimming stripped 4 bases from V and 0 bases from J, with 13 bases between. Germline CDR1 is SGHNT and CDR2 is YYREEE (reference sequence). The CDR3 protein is CASSPPGLYQETQYF. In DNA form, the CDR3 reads TGTGCCAGCAGCCCTCCCGGACTGTACCAAGAGACCCAGTACTTC.

In nucleotides, the CDR3 is TGTGCCAGCAGTTACCGCGGACAGGGGCACACTGAAGCTTTCTTT. Translation gives CASSYRGQGHTEAFF. This chain uses TRBV6-5 with TRBJ1-1, with 9 bases aligning to TRBD1. Germline CDR1 and CDR2: MNHEY and SVGAGI. This CDR3 has 15 residues. V was clipped by 2 bases and J by 3 bases; unmatched bases: 4.

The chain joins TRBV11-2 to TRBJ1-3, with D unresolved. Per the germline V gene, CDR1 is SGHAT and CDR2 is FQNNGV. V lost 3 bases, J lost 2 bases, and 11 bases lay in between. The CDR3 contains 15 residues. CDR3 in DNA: TGTGCCAGCAGCTTCGCCGAAGTGGCTGGAAACACCATATATTTT. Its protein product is CASSFAEVAGNTIYF. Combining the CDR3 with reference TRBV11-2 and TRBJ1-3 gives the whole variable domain EAGVAQSPRYKIIEKRQSVAFWCNPISGHATLYWYQQILGQGPKLLIQFQNNGVVDDSQLPKDRFSAERLKGVDSTLKIQPAKLEDSAVYLCASSFAEVAGNTIYFGEGSWLTVV.

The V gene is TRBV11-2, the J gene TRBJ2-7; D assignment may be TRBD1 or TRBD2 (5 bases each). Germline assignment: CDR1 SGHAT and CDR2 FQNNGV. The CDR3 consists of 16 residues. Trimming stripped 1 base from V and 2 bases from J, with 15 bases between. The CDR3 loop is CASSLGATGRAYEQYF. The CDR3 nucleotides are TGTGCCAGCAGCTTAGGGGCCACGGGACGGGCCTACGAGCAGTACTTC.

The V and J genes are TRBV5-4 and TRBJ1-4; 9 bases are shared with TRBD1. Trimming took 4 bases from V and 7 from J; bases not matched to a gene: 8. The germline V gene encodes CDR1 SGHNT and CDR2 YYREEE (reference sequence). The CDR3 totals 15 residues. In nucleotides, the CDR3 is TGTGCCAGCAGCCCAATACAGGGGGCCGGTGAAAAACTGTTTTTT. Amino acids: CASSPIQGAGEKLFF.

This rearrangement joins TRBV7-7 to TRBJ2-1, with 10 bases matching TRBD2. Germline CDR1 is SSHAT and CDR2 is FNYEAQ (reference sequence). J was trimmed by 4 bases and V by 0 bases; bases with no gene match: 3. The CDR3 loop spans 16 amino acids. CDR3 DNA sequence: TGTGCCAGCAGCTTAGCACTAGCGGGGACGTACAATGAGCAGTTCTTC. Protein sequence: CASSLALAGTYNEQFF.

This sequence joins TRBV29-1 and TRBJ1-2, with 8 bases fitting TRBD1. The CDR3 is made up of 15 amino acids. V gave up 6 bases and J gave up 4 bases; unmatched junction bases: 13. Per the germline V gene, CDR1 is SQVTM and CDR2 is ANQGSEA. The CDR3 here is CSVAGTGGSSYGYTF. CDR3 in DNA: TGCAGCGTCGCCGGGACAGGCGGCTCGAGCTATGGCTACACCTTC.

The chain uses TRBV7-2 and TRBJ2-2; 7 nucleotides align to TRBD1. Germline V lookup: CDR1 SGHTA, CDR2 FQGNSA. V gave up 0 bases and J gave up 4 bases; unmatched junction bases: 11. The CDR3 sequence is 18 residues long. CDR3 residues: CASSLARRQGIGTGELFF. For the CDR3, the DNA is TGTGCCAGCAGCTTAGCGCGGAGACAGGGTATCGGCACCGGGGAGCTGTTTTTT.

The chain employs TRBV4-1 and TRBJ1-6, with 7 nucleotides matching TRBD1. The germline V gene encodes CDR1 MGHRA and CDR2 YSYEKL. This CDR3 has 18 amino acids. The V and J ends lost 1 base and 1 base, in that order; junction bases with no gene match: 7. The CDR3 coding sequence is TGCGCCAGCAGCCAAGTACCGGGACAGAGATCCTATAATTCACCCCTCCACTTT. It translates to CASSQVPGQRSYNSPLHF.

CDR3 loop: CAWDTGGNQPQHF. CDR3 bases: TGTGCCTGGGACACAGGGGGCAATCAGCCCCAGCATTTT. V usage is TRBV30 and J usage is TRBJ1-5; 7 bases line up with TRBD1. Germline V lookup: CDR1 GTSNPN, CDR2 SVGIG (reference sequence). Germline trimming cut 5 bases from V and 2 bases from J; bases unmatched to any gene: 3. CDR3 length: 13 residues. Together with reference TRBV30 and TRBJ1-5, the CDR3 gives the full variable domain: SQTIHQWPATLVQPVGSPLSLECTVEGTSNPNLYWYRQAAGRGLQLLFYSVGIGQISSEVPQNLSASRPQDRQFILSSKKLLLSDSGFYLCAWDTGGNQPQHFGDGTRLSIL.

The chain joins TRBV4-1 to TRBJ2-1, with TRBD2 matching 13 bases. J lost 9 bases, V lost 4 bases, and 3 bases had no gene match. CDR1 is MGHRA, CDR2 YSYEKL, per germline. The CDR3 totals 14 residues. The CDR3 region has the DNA TGCGCCAGCAGCCTGGGACTAGCGGGGAGTGAGCAGTTCTTC. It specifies CASSLGLAGSEQFF.

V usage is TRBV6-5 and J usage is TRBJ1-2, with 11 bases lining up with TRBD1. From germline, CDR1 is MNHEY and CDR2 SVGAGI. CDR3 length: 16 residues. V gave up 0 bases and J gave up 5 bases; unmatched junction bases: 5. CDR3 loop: CASSYSRTGGGYGYTF. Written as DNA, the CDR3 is TGTGCCAGCAGTTACTCTAGGACAGGGGGCGGGTATGGCTACACCTTC.

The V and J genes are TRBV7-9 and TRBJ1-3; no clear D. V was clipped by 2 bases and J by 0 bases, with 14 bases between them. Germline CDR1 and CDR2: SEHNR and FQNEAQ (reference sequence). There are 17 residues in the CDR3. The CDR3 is CASSLSSVRGSGNTIYF. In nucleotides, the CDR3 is TGTGCCAGCAGCTTAAGTTCTGTGCGAGGCTCTGGAAACACCATATATTTT.

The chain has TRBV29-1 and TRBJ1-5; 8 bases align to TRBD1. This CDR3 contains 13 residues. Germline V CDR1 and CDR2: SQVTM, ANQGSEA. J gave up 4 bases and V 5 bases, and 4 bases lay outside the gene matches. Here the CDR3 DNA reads TGCAGCGTTTCCGGGACAGGTAATCAGCCCCAGCATTTT. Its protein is CSVSGTGNQPQHF.

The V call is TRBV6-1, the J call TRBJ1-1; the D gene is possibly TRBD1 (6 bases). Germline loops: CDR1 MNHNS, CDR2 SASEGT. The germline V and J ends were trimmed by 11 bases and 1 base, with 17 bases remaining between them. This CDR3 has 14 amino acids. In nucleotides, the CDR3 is TGTGCCTCAGCGAACGGACAGAGGAACACTGAAGCTTTCTTT. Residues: CASANGQRNTEAFF.

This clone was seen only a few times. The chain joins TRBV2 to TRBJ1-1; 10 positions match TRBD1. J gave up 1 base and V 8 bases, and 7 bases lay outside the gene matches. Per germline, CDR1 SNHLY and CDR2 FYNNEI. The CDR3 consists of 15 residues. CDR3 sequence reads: CASSRDRGGNTEAFF. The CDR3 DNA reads TGTGCCAGCTCCCGGGACAGGGGTGGGAACACTGAAGCTTTCTTT. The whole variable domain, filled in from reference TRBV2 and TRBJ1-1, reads EPEVTQTPSHQVTQMGQEVILRCVPISNHLYFYWYRQILGQKVEFLVSFYNNEISEKSEIFDDQFSVERPDGSNFTLKIRSTKLEDSAMYFCASSRDRGGNTEAFFGQGTRLTVV.

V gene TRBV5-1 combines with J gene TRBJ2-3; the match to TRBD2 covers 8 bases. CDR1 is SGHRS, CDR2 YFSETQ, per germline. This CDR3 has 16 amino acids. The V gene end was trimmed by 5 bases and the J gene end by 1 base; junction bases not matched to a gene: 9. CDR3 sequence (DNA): TGCGCCAGCAGTTCTGTGCGGGGGGTCCGCACAGATACGCAGTATTTT. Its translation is CASSSVRGVRTDTQYF.

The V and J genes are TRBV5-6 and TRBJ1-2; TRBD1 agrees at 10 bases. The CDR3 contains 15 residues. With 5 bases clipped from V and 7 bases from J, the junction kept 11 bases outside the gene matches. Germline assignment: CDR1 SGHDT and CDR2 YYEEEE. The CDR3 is CASRETGTGVVGYTF. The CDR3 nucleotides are TGTGCCAGCAGGGAGACCGGGACAGGGGTTGTTGGCTACACCTTC. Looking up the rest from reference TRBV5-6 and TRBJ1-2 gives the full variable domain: DAGVTQSPTHLIKTRGQQVTLRCSPKSGHDTVSWYQQALGQGPQFIFQYYEEEERQRGNFPDRFSGHQFPNYSSELNVNALLLGDSALYLCASRETGTGVVGYTFGSGTRLTVV.

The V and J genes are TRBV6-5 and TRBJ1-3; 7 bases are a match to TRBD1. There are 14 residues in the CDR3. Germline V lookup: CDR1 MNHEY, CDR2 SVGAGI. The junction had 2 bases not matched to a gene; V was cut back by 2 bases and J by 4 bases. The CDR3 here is CASSYRGHGNTIYF. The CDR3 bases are TGTGCCAGCAGTTACAGGGGGCACGGAAACACCATATATTTT.